This T cell receptor beta chain was profiled in a study of OX40 agonist ivuxolimab in advanced cancers. Study context: Hepatocellular carcinoma, melanoma, renal cell or head and neck cancer occurred in dose-escalation patients. Males comprised roughly four fifths of the group, whose mean age was approximately 60 years (range 23 to 79). Findings of the study overall: People who partly responded at 0.1-3.0 mg/kg had some of the least clonal expansion seen.

V shed 5 bases and J 9 bases; nucleotides not matched to a gene: 9. This CDR3 is built from 14 residues. Per germline, CDR1 SGHAT and CDR2 FQNNGV. Produced via immunoSEQ multiplex PCR; TCRdb's table is partial and in-frame only. The sample lists under 100,000 clones; 90% to 95% were seen once. Concerning this clone itself: What it binds is unknown.

The specimen comprised CD4+ or CD8+ T cells sorted from blood, sampled in a trial of the OX40 agonist ivuxolimab. This TCR derives from an adult with an advanced solid tumor such as melanoma, head and neck, liver or kidney cancer. The chain carries TRBV11-2 and TRBJ2-1; TRBD2 aligns across 8 bases. Here the CDR3 reads CASSTLGLGGEQFF. CDR3 bases: TGTGCCAGCAGCACTCTGGGACTAGGGGGTGAGCAGTTCTTC. Complete variable domain (other parts from reference TRBV11-2 and TRBJ2-1): EAGVAQSPRYKIIEKRQSVAFWCNPISGHATLYWYQQILGQGPKLLIQFQNNGVVDDSQLPKDRFSAERLKGVDSTLKIQPAKLEDSAVYLCASSTLGLGGEQFFGPGTRLTVL.